What follows are 3 T cell receptor beta chains derived from one specimen sequenced in a study of CXCR3-negative and CXCR3-positive naive CD8 T cells. Study outcomes and limitations: CXCR3-positive naive cells carried more hydrophobic TRB CDR3s than CXCR3-negative naive cells did.

Their antigen targets remain unknown. cDNA libraries for TRB were generated by 5' RACE incorporating UMI labels. TCRdb reprocessed the 5' RACE reads and reports one entry per CDR3 protein, with no DNA. The sample holds around 95,000 distinct CDR3 sequences. The sequencing input was naive CXCR3+ CD8+ T cells from blood. Regarding subset: CD45RO-CCR7+CD27+CD95- naive CD8+ T cells expressing CXCR3 (TNR3+). The receptors were sampled from a human donor in good health. Some clones in this sample may be carry-over from other donors' samples.

V is TRBV6-5 and J is TRBJ2-1; TCRdb designates TRBD1, a call that cannot be tested without DNA. Germline CDR1 reads MNHEY; CDR2 reads SVGAGI. The CDR3 extends over 13 amino acids. Here the CDR3 reads CASSYYRGNEQFF.

This chain links TRBV9 with TRBJ2-1. Looked up from germline, CDR1 is SGDLS and CDR2 is YYNGEE. This CDR3 spans 16 amino acids. The CDR3 spells CASSVVWDTNYNEQFF.

The chain links TRBV5-5 to TRBJ2-1; the TRBD1 assignment by TCRdb is unverifiable without DNA. This CDR3 spans 16 amino acids. In germline, CDR1 is SGHKS, CDR2 YYEKEE (reference sequence). CDR3 amino acids: CASSVPRASSYDEQFF. Looking up the rest from reference TRBV5-5 and TRBJ2-1 gives the full variable domain: DAGVTQSPTHLIKTRGQQVTLRCSPISGHKSVSWYQQVLGQGPQFIFQYYEKEERGRGNFPDRFSARQFPNYSSELNVNALLLGDSALYLCASSVPRASSYDEQFFGPGTRLTVL.